A single sample gave rise to the 2 T cell receptor beta chains below, sequenced in a study of blood T cell repertoires in COVID-19. The method was immunoSEQ multiplex PCR; TCRdb's version includes in-frame clones alone and lacks a portion of them. The sample has roughly 160,000 clones, more than 80% seen once; the top ten hold 9.5% to 15%. The sample was PBMCs or T cells enriched from blood (not recorded which). These receptors all stem from a man aged 45-60 years who had recovered from COVID-19.

The chain uses TRBV3-1 (or the pseudogene TRBV3-2) and TRBJ2-5; D is unresolved. The V gene lost 1 base and the J gene lost 1 base, with 16 bases spanning the gap. CDR3 length equals 17 residues. Germline V gene sequence: CDR1 LGHDT, CDR2 YNNKEL (reference sequence). The CDR3 here is CASSQAGSRQPQETQYF. Written as DNA, the CDR3 is TGTGCCAGCAGCCAAGCCGGTTCGAGGCAGCCCCAAGAGACCCAGTACTTC.

The chain employs TRBV27 and TRBJ1-2; 11 nucleotides agree with TRBD1. CDR1 is MNHEY, CDR2 SMNVEV, per germline (reference sequence). V was pared by 3 bases and J by 5 bases, with 2 bases of the junction left unmatched. There are 14 residues in the CDR3. CDR3 bases: TGTGCCAGCAGTTTCGGGGACAGGGGGTATGGCTACACCTTC. This translates into CASSFGDRGYGYTF.